This T cell receptor beta chain was sequenced for a study of cytomegalovirus exposure and HLA in healthy donors. Trimming removed 0 bases from V and 3 bases from J; junction bases left unmatched: 4. Germline values: CDR1 LGHNA, CDR2 YSLEER. The length of the CDR3 is 16 residues. 13 Jbeta primers and 60 Vbeta primers were used for the PCR. This table comes from immunoSEQ multiplex PCR, and its TCRdb copy is limited to in-frame clones, with some not included. This sample has over 150,000 clones, with approximately 80% found just once. Sequenced material: PBMCs. The chain has TRBV4-3 and TRBJ2-2; TRBD1 matches at 7 bases. The TCR comes from a man aged 30-40 years in good health and CMV-seronegative. As DNA, the CDR3 is TGCGCCAGCAGCCAAGATCACAGGGGAGACACCGGGGAGCTGTTTTTT. Translation gives CASSQDHRGDTGELFF.